Listed below are T cell receptor beta chains from one sample, sequenced in a study of T cells after yellow fever vaccination. In TCRdb, the 5' RACE reads were re-called with MiXCR into one record per CDR3 protein. The sample consists of some 350,000 distinct CDR3 sequences, under 5% of them appearing once. The input for sequencing was PBMCs, taken 5 days after the yellow fever booster vaccination. The receptors shown here come from a young man who received the YFV17D yellow fever vaccine. Each CDR3 is given with its conserved first and last residue. D genes are given only for firm matches. Size values are once, few and many counts, or a class for expanded clones, and some rows have none.

TRBJ2-5 | . | many | TRBV2 | CASRRDGQETQYF | TGTGCCAGCCGCCGGGACGGCCAAGAGACCCAGTACTTC
TRBJ1-5 | . | many | TRBV9 | CASSVGVNENQPQHF | TGTGCCAGCAGCGTTGGGGTTAACGAGAATCAGCCCCAGCATTTT
TRBJ2-3 | TRBD1 | many | TRBV5-1 | CASKGQVQDTQYF | TGCGCCAGCAAGGGACAGGTCCAGGATACGCAGTATTTT
TRBJ2-5 | TRBD1 | many | TRBV28 | CASRTGTAASEETQYF | TGTGCCAGCAGGACAGGGACGGCCGCCTCTGAGGAGACCCAGTACTTC
TRBJ2-1 | . | . | TRBV9 | CANQVIRQANNEQFF | TGTGCCAACCAGGTCATCCGTCAGGCGAACAATGAGCAGTTCTTC
TRBJ2-7 | TRBD2 | many | TRBV5-1 | CASSPGLAESSYEQYF | TGCGCCAGCAGCCCAGGACTAGCGGAGAGCTCCTACGAGCAGTACTTC
TRBJ2-1 | TRBD2 | . | TRBV4-2 | CASSPSPIRGGPGNEQFF | TGTGCCAGCAGCCCGTCCCCCATACGGGGGGGGCCTGGGAATGAGCAGTTCTTC
TRBJ1-1 | . | . | TRBV12-3/TRBV12-4 | CASSFKGWDTEAFF | TGTGCCAGCAGTTTTAAAGGGTGGGACACTGAAGCTTTCTTT
TRBJ2-7 | . | . | TRBV5-1 | CASSLGWQYEQYF | TGCGCCAGCAGCTTGGGGTGGCAGTACGAGCAGTACTTC
TRBJ1-3 | . | . | TRBV5-4 | CASSLGAPSGNTIYF | TGTGCCAGCAGCTTGGGGGCGCCTTCTGGAAACACCATATATTTT
TRBJ2-3 | . | few | TRBV24-1 | CATSPTGITDTQYF | TGTGCCACCAGTCCGACAGGAATCACAGATACGCAGTATTTT
TRBJ2-5 | . | many | TRBV7-2 | CAGRLVGGETQYF | TGTGCCGGAAGACTAGTCGGTGGGGAGACCCAGTACTTC
TRBJ2-5 | . | few | TRBV2 | CASSEQESKQETQYF | TGTGCCAGCAGCGAACAGGAAAGCAAACAAGAGACCCAGTACTTC
TRBJ2-1 | . | few | TRBV19 | CAAARGNEQFF | TGTGCCGCCGCCCGGGGCAATGAGCAGTTCTTC
TRBJ2-1 | . | . | TRBV27 | CASSSQINEQFF | TGTGCCAGCAGTTCACAGATCAATGAGCAGTTCTTC